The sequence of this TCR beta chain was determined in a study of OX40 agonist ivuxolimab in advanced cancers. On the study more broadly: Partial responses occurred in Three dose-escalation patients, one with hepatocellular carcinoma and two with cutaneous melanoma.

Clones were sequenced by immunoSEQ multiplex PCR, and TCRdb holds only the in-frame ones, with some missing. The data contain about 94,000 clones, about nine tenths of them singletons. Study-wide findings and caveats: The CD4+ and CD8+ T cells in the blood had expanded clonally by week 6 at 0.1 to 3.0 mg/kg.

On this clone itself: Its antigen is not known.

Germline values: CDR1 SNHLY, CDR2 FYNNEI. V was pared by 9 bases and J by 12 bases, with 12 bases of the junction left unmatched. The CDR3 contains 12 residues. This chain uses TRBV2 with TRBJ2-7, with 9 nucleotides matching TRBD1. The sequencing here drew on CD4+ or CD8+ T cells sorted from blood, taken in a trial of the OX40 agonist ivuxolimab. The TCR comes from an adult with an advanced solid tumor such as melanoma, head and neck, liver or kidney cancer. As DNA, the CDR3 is TGTGCCAGTTCGGGACAGGGTTTCGGGGCGTACTTC. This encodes CASSGQGFGAYF.